The 21 T cell receptor beta chains below were found in one sample sequenced in a study of vaccination and CD4 T cells after COVID-19. For these receptors, no antigen is known. The treatment denotes: roughly ten-day PBMC culture with coronavirus spike peptide pools or control peptides (ViraFEST assay). Samples of CD4+ T cells were obtained from the unexposed donor before the COVID-19 pandemic (2011-2018). The assay that was used to sequence DNA from cultured CD4+ T cells was the Oncomine TCR Beta short-read assay. One entry per CDR3 protein results from TCRdb running MiXCR on the PCR reads. The top ten clones hold less than 60% of a sample with about 2,400 distinct CDR3 sequences, about a fifth of them seen once. The specimen was CD4+ T cells from blood, cultured in vitro. These receptors originate from a human donor in good health.

The CDR3: CSAGGAEVYEQYF. The CDR3 DNA follows: TGCAGTGCTGGGGGCGCGGAAGTTTACGAGCAGTACTTC. The chain combines TRBV20-1 with TRBJ2-7, with D possibly TRBD1 on 6 matching bases. The CDR3 is 13 amino acids. The V gene lost 5 bases and the J gene lost 4 bases, with 15 bases spanning the gap. From germline, CDR1 is DFQATT and CDR2 SNEGSKA (reference sequence).

This clonotype was seen a handful of times. A junction end diverges from the germline sequence, so it may reflect a read error. The V and J genes are TRBV20-1 and TRBJ1-1, with D unresolved. CDR3 length: 13 amino acids. Germline CDR1 is DFQATT and CDR2 is SNEGSKA (reference sequence). CDR3 DNA sequence: TGCAGTGCGAGAGGCCCGCTGAACACTGAAGCTTTCTTT. Translated, it gives CSARGPLNTEAFF.

The CDR3 loop is CASSYSGNTIYF. CDR3 sequence (DNA): TGTGCCAGCAGTTACAGTGGAAACACCATATATTTT. The genes are TRBV2 and TRBJ1-3, with D hard to call. CDR1 and CDR2 (germline): SNHLY, FYNNEI. The CDR3 consists of 12 residues. V lost 5 bases and J 3 bases, leaving 5 bases between the germline ends.

The CDR3 reads CASSLPGPSDTQYF. The CDR3 region has the DNA TGTGCCAGCAGTCTGCCCGGCCCCTCAGATACGCAGTATTTT. This rearrangement joins TRBV5-4 to TRBJ2-3; D gene unclear. CDR1 and CDR2 from the germline V gene are SGHNT and YYREEE (reference sequence). The CDR3 sequence is 14 residues long. V was pared by 5 bases and J by 4 bases, with 14 bases between. Using reference TRBV5-4 and TRBJ2-3 for the parts outside the CDR3, the full variable domain is ETGVTQSPTHLIKTRGQQVTLRCSSQSGHNTVSWYQQALGQGPQFIFQYYREEENGRGNFPPRFSGLQFPNYSSELNVNALELDDSALYLCASSLPGPSDTQYFGPGTRLTVL.

This chain uses TRBV19 with TRBJ1-5; D remains ambiguous. The V end was cut by 4 bases, the J end by 7 bases, with 11 bases between. The CDR3 runs to 13 residues. The germline V gene has CDR1 LNHDA and CDR2 SQIVND (reference sequence). The CDR3 DNA reads TGTGCCAGTAGTACGGCAGCCGGACAGCCCCAGCATTTT. Translated: CASSTAAGQPQHF.

The chain recombines TRBV5-1 with TRBJ2-7; D call uncertain. The germline V gene encodes CDR1 SGHRS and CDR2 YFSETQ. The CDR3 contains 12 residues. Deletions cut 1 base from V and 4 bases from J, with 6 bases between. Here the CDR3 DNA reads TGCGCCAGCAGCTTGACTGATTACGAGCAGTACTTC. This gives the protein CASSLTDYEQYF.

The chain carries TRBV6-1 and TRBJ1-4; possibly TRBD1 for D (6 bases). V shed 6 bases and J shed 8 bases, with 16 bases lying between them. The CDR3 contains 14 residues. Germline V gives CDR1 MNHNS, CDR2 SASEGT. The CDR3 nucleotides read TGTGCCAGCAGACCGGGACAAGGTCGGGAAAAACTGTTTTTT. Its protein product is CASRPGQGREKLFF.

This clonotype has just a few counts. This chain uses TRBV6-5 with TRBJ2-6; 7 positions agree with TRBD1. Germline trimming cut 0 bases from V and 0 bases from J; bases unmatched to any gene: 14. CDR3 length equals 21 residues. The germline V gene encodes CDR1 MNHEY and CDR2 SVGAGI. The CDR3, as DNA: TGTGCCAGCAGTTACTCAGGGGGCAGGGGCTTACGATTCTCTGGGGCCAACGTCCTGACTTTC. Encoded protein: CASSYSGGRGLRFSGANVLTF.

The chain joins TRBV6-1 to TRBJ2-2; D is ambiguous. Germline CDR1 MNHNS, CDR2 SASEGT. The CDR3 is made up of 15 amino acids. V was clipped by 7 bases and J by 0 bases, with 12 bases between them. The CDR3 DNA reads TGTGCCAGCAACGGTCAAGGCACGAACACCGGGGAGCTGTTTTTT. Translated: CASNGQGTNTGELFF.

A single count supports this clonotype. The J gene is TRBJ2-7, the V gene TRBV5-8; D unclear. Germline V gene lookup returns CDR1 SGHTS and CDR2 YDEGEE. The ends were cut back, 4 bases at V and 2 bases at J, with 22 bases in the middle. The CDR3 is 17 amino acids. In nucleotides, the CDR3 is TGTGCCAGCAGCCTATACCAACCGGGCTCCCATCCCTACGAGCAGTACTTC. Amino acids: CASSLYQPGSHPYEQYF.

The chain joins TRBV10-3 to TRBJ2-7; D possibly uses TRBD1 or TRBD2 (5 bases each). V lost 0 bases and J 5 bases, leaving 17 bases between the germline ends. The V gene's germline CDR1 is ENHRY and CDR2 SYGVKD. There are 16 residues in the CDR3. This CDR3 reads CAISESRGSVVHEQYF. CDR3 bases: TGTGCCATCAGTGAGTCGAGGGGATCTGTGGTCCACGAGCAGTACTTC.

This clonotype is deemed medium-sized. The chain joins TRBV10-3 to TRBJ1-5; D possibly corresponds to TRBD1 (5 bases). CDR1 and CDR2 from the germline V gene are ENHRY and SYGVKD. V was trimmed by 10 bases and J by 1 base, leaving 17 bases between them. The CDR3 sequence is 15 residues long. CDR3 in amino acids: CASTFGGESNQPQHF. CDR3 nucleotide sequence: TGTGCCAGCACTTTTGGGGGTGAGAGCAATCAGCCCCAGCATTTT.

The chain combines TRBV7-2 with TRBJ2-2; D possibly corresponds to TRBD2 (6 bases). The CDR3 is made up of 16 amino acids. V was shortened by 5 bases and J by 5 bases, with 18 bases between the two germline ends. Germline V gene lookup returns CDR1 SGHTA and CDR2 FQGNSA. CDR3 nucleotide sequence: TGTGCCAGCAGCCCGAGATGGGCGGGGAAGACCGGGGAGCTGTTTTTT. This translates into CASSPRWAGKTGELFF. Using reference TRBV7-2 and TRBJ2-2 for the parts outside the CDR3, the full variable domain is GAGVSQSPSNKVTEKGKDVELRCDPISGHTALYWYRQSLGQGLEFLIYFQGNSAPDKSGLPSDRFSAERTGGSVSTLTIQRTQQEDSAVYLCASSPRWAGKTGELFFGEGSRLTVL.

This clonotype was counted a few times. This CDR3 reads CSVGKGDSSTDTQYF. The CDR3 DNA reads as TGCAGCGTAGGAAAGGGTGATTCTAGCACAGATACGCAGTATTTT. V gene TRBV29-1 combines with J gene TRBJ2-3; no clear D. CDR3 length: 15 amino acids. Trimming took off 6 bases at V and 0 bases at J, with 16 bases between the two ends. From germline, CDR1 is SQVTM and CDR2 ANQGSEA.

This clonotype was counted between two and nine times. This chain connects TRBV7-9 to TRBJ2-7, with a possible D match to TRBD1 (5 bases). V was pared by 3 bases and J by 2 bases, with 11 bases between. The CDR3 is 14 amino acids. Germline-derived CDR1 and CDR2 are SEHNR and FQNEAQ (reference sequence). In DNA form, the CDR3 reads TGTGCCAGCAGCTTCAGGGCCGTCACCTACGAGCAGTACTTC. Translation: CASSFRAVTYEQYF.

There are a few counts of this clonotype. The genes are TRBV28 and TRBJ2-2; 7 bases map to TRBD2. The CDR3 contains 17 residues. Trimming removed 3 bases from V and 5 bases from J; junction bases left unmatched: 12. CDR1 is MDHEN and CDR2 is SYDVKM in the germline V gene. CDR3 bases: TGTGCCAGCAGTTTCCAGGGAGTGGGAGGGAAAACCGGGGAGCTGTTTTTT. As protein: CASSFQGVGGKTGELFF.

The V call is TRBV10-1, the J call TRBJ2-7, with 13 bases matching TRBD2. The CDR3 has 17 amino acids. V gave up 10 bases and J gave up 1 base; unmatched junction bases: 13. Germline V gene data show CDR1 as WNHNN and CDR2 as SYGVQD (reference sequence). CDR3 sequence: CATKKPLGLAGSYEQYF. The CDR3 region has the DNA TGCGCCACGAAAAAACCCCTGGGACTAGCGGGATCCTACGAGCAGTACTTC.

The chain is built from TRBV5-6 and TRBJ2-7; perhaps TRBD1 as D (5 bases). Germline CDR1 SGHDT, CDR2 YYEEEE. This CDR3 comprises 11 residues. V was pared by 3 bases and J by 7 bases, with 8 bases between. CDR3 DNA sequence: TGTGCCAGCAGCTGGAGACAGGAGCAGTACTTC. Translated, it gives CASSWRQEQYF.

The chain joins TRBV20-1 to TRBJ2-7; D is possibly TRBD2 (5 bases). CDR1 and CDR2 from the germline V gene are DFQATT and SNEGSKA (reference sequence). The length of the CDR3 is 13 residues. V was cut by 0 bases and J by 1 base, with 7 bases left in between. Here the CDR3 reads CSARERGSYEQYF. The CDR3 region has the DNA TGCAGTGCTAGAGAACGGGGATCCTACGAGCAGTACTTC.

This clonotype was counted between two and nine times. The V call is TRBV28, the J call TRBJ1-2; D call uncertain. The CDR3 extends over 12 amino acids. Trimming took 10 bases from V and 8 from J, leaving 17 bases between them. CDR1 MDHEN and CDR2 SYDVKM come from the germline V gene. DNA of the CDR3: TGTGCCACTACTGAGTTCGGGCGCGGCTACACCTTC. Its protein product is CATTEFGRGYTF.

The chain joins TRBV14 to TRBJ2-3; D is perhaps TRBD1 (5 bases). The CDR3 covers 13 residues. Trimming cost V 4 bases and J 2 bases, with 7 bases left between them. Germline V gene sequence: CDR1 SGHDN, CDR2 FVKESK. As DNA, the CDR3 is TGTGCCAGCAGCCGCAGGGACACAGATACGCAGTATTTT. Its translation is CASSRRDTDTQYF.